Below, 24 T cell receptor beta chains from the same sample are listed, as sequenced in a study of tumor and adjacent non-tumor tissue in lung cancer. The template was RNA from unsorted bulk tissue. A modified ARM-PCR protocol with three rounds of nested PCR amplified TCRbeta. TCRdb independently ran MiXCR on the multiplex PCR reads; one entry per CDR3 protein. Of around 210,000 distinct CDR3 sequences in the sample, roughly 70% are singletons; the top ten hold under 30%. Sequencing was performed on lung tumor tissue. The receptors here all came from a man in his 60s with non-small cell lung cancer.

This clonotype has a handful of counts. This sequence joins TRBV5-5 and TRBJ2-1; the match to TRBD1 covers 9 bases. V lost 4 bases to trimming and J lost 6 bases; unmatched junction nucleotides: 8. CDR1 is SGHKS and CDR2 is YYEKEE in the germline V gene (reference sequence). This CDR3 contains 15 residues. The CDR3 region has the DNA TGTGCCAGCAGCCTACTACAGGGGGCGACCAATGAGCAGTTCTTC. As protein: CASSLLQGATNEQFF.

A word on this clonotype: At one end, the junction sequence differs from germline, possibly due to a read error. This sequence joins TRBV6-7 and TRBJ2-1; 7 bases are shared with TRBD2. TRBV6-7 carries the ORF label, with uncertain function. This CDR3 comprises 20 residues. The CDR3 spells CACSYNSGLAVGPGRNEQFF. As DNA, the CDR3 is TGTGCCTGCAGTTATAATAGCGGGCTAGCGGTAGGCCCCGGGCGAAATGAGCAGTTCTTC.

On this clonotype itself: This may be a read error: a much more frequent sequence differs by one nucleotide. The chain recombines TRBV5-4 with TRBJ2-3; 7 nucleotides align to TRBD2. The V segment lost 4 bases and the J segment 1 base; nucleotides outside the gene matches: 9. Germline V lookup: CDR1 SGHNT, CDR2 YYREEE (reference sequence). This CDR3 is 16 amino acids long. The CDR3 region has the DNA TGTGCCAGCAGCATTCGACTAGCATTTGGCACAGATACGCAGTATTTT. It is translated as CASSIRLAFGTDTQYF.

The table lists this clonotype with a few counts. Just one base apart from a much larger clone, this may be a read error. The chain recombines TRBV5-4 with TRBJ2-3, with D perhaps matching TRBD2 (6 bases). Germline assignment: CDR1 SGHNT and CDR2 YYREEE (reference sequence). The CDR3 sequence is 15 residues long. CDR3 amino acids: CASSQGLGATDTQCF. The DNA of the CDR3 is TGTGCCAGCAGCCAGGGACTTGGGGCTACAGATACGCAGTGTTTT.

V is TRBV6-5 and J is TRBJ2-7; 9 bases line up with TRBD2. CDR3 size: 16 residues. CDR1 and CDR2 from the germline V gene are MNHEY and SVGAGI. CDR3 in amino acids: CNSSYSSSGVTYEQYF. For the CDR3, the DNA is TGTAACAGCAGTTACTCGTCTAGCGGGGTCACCTACGAGCAGTACTTC.

A remark on this clonotype: One junction end does not reproduce the germline sequence, and a read error may be involved. This chain joins TRBV11-1 and TRBJ2-7, with D possibly being TRBD1 (6 bases). Germline lookup yields CDR1 SGHAT and CDR2 FQDESV (reference sequence). The CDR3 consists of 16 residues. The CDR3 sequence is CASSPQTGTSSYEQYF. The CDR3 nucleotides read TGTGCTAGCAGCCCCCAGACCGGGACAAGTTCCTACGAGCAGTACTTC.

V is TRBV6-6 and J is TRBJ2-2; D is possibly TRBD1 (6 bases). V was cut by 9 bases and J by 3 bases, with 20 bases left in between. This CDR3 is built from 16 residues. From germline, CDR1 is MNHNY and CDR2 SVGAGI (reference sequence). Here the CDR3 reads CASPKEQGWDTGELFF. In DNA form, the CDR3 reads TGTGCCAGTCCCAAGGAACAGGGATGGGACACCGGGGAGCTGTTTTTT.

About this clonotype: The junction departs from germline at one end; a sequencing error may be responsible. The chain combines TRBV29-1 with TRBJ1-2; 9 bases map to TRBD1. Per germline, CDR1 SQVTM and CDR2 ANQGSEA. The length of the CDR3 is 16 residues. The CDR3 sequence is CSVDRGTGSFIYDYTF. Written as DNA, the CDR3 is TGCAGTGTTGATCGGGGGACAGGGAGCTTTATCTATGACTACACCTTC.

A remark on this clonotype: An end of the junction differs from the germline gene, which may be a read error. The V call is TRBV20-1, the J call TRBJ2-7; 8 bases match TRBD2. This CDR3 spans 15 amino acids. Germline V gene lookup returns CDR1 DFQATT and CDR2 SNEGSKA (reference sequence). CDR3 amino acids: CSARDSAGVAYEHYF. CDR3 DNA: TGCAGTGCTAGAGATTCAGCGGGGGTTGCCTACGAGCACTACTTC.

This clonotype was recorded once. A clone one base away is much larger, so this may be a read error. V gene TRBV6-6 combines with J gene TRBJ1-1; the match to TRBD1 covers 7 bases. The CDR3 consists of 15 residues. Germline V gene sequence: CDR1 MNHNY, CDR2 SVGAGI (reference sequence). Losses at the gene ends were 9 bases for V and 1 base for J; bases not matched to a gene: 11. CDR3 sequence (DNA): TGTGCCAGGAGCCCCCACCACAGGGGGAACACTGAAGCTTTCTTT. Residues: CARSPHHRGNTEAFF.

Remarks on this clonotype: The junction departs from germline at one end; a sequencing error may be responsible. This chain connects TRBV11-1 to TRBJ2-5; 7 nucleotides line up with TRBD2. The CDR3 is 16 amino acids. Germline V gene data show CDR1 as SGHAT and CDR2 as FQDESV (reference sequence). CDR3 DNA: TGTGCTAGCAGCTTAAATGCGGGAGTTGTCGGAGAGGCCCAGTACTTC. The encoded protein is CASSLNAGVVGEAQYF.

As concerns this clonotype: Given a much more abundant clone one base away, this may be a read error. The V call is TRBV6-5, the J call TRBJ1-5; no reliable D call. Germline assignment: CDR1 MNHEY and CDR2 SVGAGI. The CDR3 is 14 residues long. Here the CDR3 DNA reads TGTGTCAGCAGTTACGGTCAGAGCAATCAGCCCCAGCATTTT. Its translation is CVSSYGQSNQPQHF.

Comments on this clonotype: The CDR3 does not end in the conserved phenylalanine or tryptophan, so this is likely a read error. The genes are TRBV11-2 and TRBJ2-5, with D perhaps matching TRBD1 (5 bases). The CDR3 is 13 residues long. Germline CDR1 SGHAT, CDR2 FQNNGV. The CDR3 DNA follows: TGTGCCAACAGCTCTACAGGTGAAGAGACCCAGTACCTC. Its protein product is CANSSTGEETQYL.

The table lists this clonotype with many counts. This chain connects TRBV6-5 to TRBJ1-2; D might be TRBD1 (6 bases). Trimming stripped 5 bases from V and 5 bases from J, with 18 bases between. This CDR3 contains 15 residues. The germline V gene encodes CDR1 MNHEY and CDR2 SVGAGI. The CDR3, as DNA: TGTGCCAGCAGTACCCTACAGGGAAGAGAGTATGGCTACACCTTC. Translated, it gives CASSTLQGREYGYTF.

About this clonotype itself: Without the conserved terminal phenylalanine or tryptophan, this CDR3 likely stems from a read error. The rearrangement uses TRBV6-1 and TRBJ2-7; the D is unclear. The CDR3 is 13 amino acids. Germline CDR1 reads MNHNS; CDR2 reads SASEGT. The CDR3, as DNA: TGTGTCAGCAGCACCCCGCGAGCCTACGAGCAGTACTAC. Protein product: CVSSTPRAYEQYY.

This clonotype appeared a single time. A junction boundary mismatches the germline segment, possibly from a read error. V gene TRBV7-9 combines with J gene TRBJ2-5, with a weak D call TRBD2 (6 bases). Per germline, CDR1 SEHNR and CDR2 FQNEAQ (reference sequence). This CDR3 spans 15 amino acids. In nucleotides, the CDR3 is TGTGCCAGCAGCCTACGGGACTCGCATCAAGAGACCCACTACTTC. This gives the protein CASSLRDSHQETHYF. The variable domain in full, completed from reference TRBV7-9 and TRBJ2-5, reads DTGVSQNPRHKITKRGQNVTFRCDPISEHNRLYWYRQTLGQGPEFLTYFQNEAQLEKSRLLSDRFSAERPKGSFSTLEIQRTEQGDSAMYLCASSLRDSHQETHYFGPGTRLLVL.

The genes are TRBV20-1 and TRBJ1-2, with 7 bases lining up with TRBD1. J was trimmed by 4 bases and V by 3 bases; bases with no gene match: 8. Germline-derived CDR1 and CDR2 are DFQATT and SNEGSKA (reference sequence). The CDR3 extends over 14 amino acids. The CDR3 is CSARTGTDLYGYTF. CDR3 in DNA: TGCAGTGCTAGGACCGGGACAGACCTCTATGGCTACACCTTC.

Points on this clonotype: A much larger clonotype is one base distant, so this may be a read error. This chain uses TRBV20-1 with TRBJ2-1; TRBD2 agrees at 10 bases. CDR3 size: 16 residues. Losses at the gene ends were 5 bases for V and 4 bases for J; bases not matched to a gene: 11. Germline loops: CDR1 DFQATT, CDR2 SNEGSKA (reference sequence). The DNA for the CDR3 is TGCAGTGCTCTTAACTCAGCGGGGGGGGAATACAATGAGCAGTTCTTC. Its translation: CSALNSAGGEYNEQFF.

For this clonotype: Possible read error: a much larger clone is one base away. This rearrangement joins TRBV4-3 to TRBJ2-5; D uncertain. Looked up from germline, CDR1 is LGHNA and CDR2 is YSLEER. The CDR3 is made up of 15 amino acids. CDR3 bases: TGCGCCTGCAGCCTTAGTAAACTCAAACAAGAGACCCAGTACTTC. Translating gives CACSLSKLKQETQYF.

This chain uses TRBV5-4 with TRBJ2-1, with TRBD2 as a possible D gene (6 bases). CDR3 length: 13 amino acids. With 2 bases removed from V and 15 bases from J, the gap between germline ends came to 18 bases. Germline V gene lookup returns CDR1 SGHNT and CDR2 YYREEE (reference sequence). CDR3 residues: CASSFVGLPILFF. In nucleotides, the CDR3 is TGTGCCAGCAGCTTCGTGGGACTGCCTATTTTGTTCTTC.

The chain is built from TRBV29-1 and TRBJ2-5; TRBD1 matches at 8 bases. Germline CDR1 reads SQVTM; CDR2 reads ANQGSEA. V was pared by 5 bases and J by 2 bases, with 10 bases of the junction left unmatched. This CDR3 is built from 15 residues. CDR3 DNA: TGCAGCGTTTATCGACAGGGGTCCCAACAAGAGACCCAGTACTTC. Translating gives CSVYRQGSQQETQYF.

As regards this clonotype: A much larger clone differs by one base, so this may be a read error. The V gene is TRBV5-6, the J gene TRBJ1-4; D perhaps matches TRBD1 (5 bases). Germline-derived CDR1 and CDR2 are SGHDT and YYEEEE. V was cut by 4 bases and J by 4 bases, with 17 bases left in between. The CDR3 contains 16 residues. CDR3 coding DNA: TGTGCCAGCAGCCAGTACCGGGGCAGGTTTAATGAAAAACTGTTTTTT. It codes for CASSQYRGRFNEKLFF.

The chain carries TRBV20-1 and TRBJ2-1, with D hard to call. The germline V gene encodes CDR1 DFQATT and CDR2 SNEGSKA (reference sequence). V was clipped by 8 bases and J by 2 bases, with 10 bases between them. The CDR3 extends over 12 amino acids. The CDR3 DNA follows: TGCAGTCTAGAATCGACCTACAATGAGCAGTTCTTC. Amino acids: CSLESTYNEQFF.

This clonotype turned up a few times. Possible read error: a much larger clone is one base away. J is TRBJ1-4 and V is TRBV4-1; unclear D gene. CDR1 is MGHRA, CDR2 YSYEKL, per germline. The CDR3 contains 14 residues. The CDR3 coding sequence is TGCGCCAGCAGCCGAACTCCTAGGGATGAAAAACCGTTTTTT. It specifies CASSRTPRDEKPFF.